The 31 T cell receptor beta chains given below trace back to one sample, sequenced in a study of response to subunit inactivated influenza vaccine. TCRdb processed the RT-PCR reads anew with MiXCR; each CDR3 protein has one entry. The sample includes 500,000 to 600,000 distinct CDR3 sequences, about 10% of them seen just once. Sequenced here: PBMCs from blood, sampled on the day of vaccination. The receptor set was obtained from a man aged 50-59 years who received an inactivated influenza vaccine.

This rearrangement joins TRBV5-4 to TRBJ2-7; tentatively, D is TRBD1 or TRBD2 (5 bases each). CDR1 SGHNT and CDR2 YYREEE come from the germline V gene (reference sequence). Trimming pared 0 bases from V and 0 bases from J, leaving 10 bases between. This CDR3 region has 15 residues. CDR3 loop: CASSLAGLPSYEQYF. The CDR3 coding sequence is TGTGCCAGCAGCTTGGCGGGGCTACCCTCCTACGAGCAGTACTTC.

The chain carries TRBV18 and TRBJ2-6; unclear D gene. V dropped 2 bases and J dropped 0 bases, with 8 bases sitting between them. The CDR3 loop spans 16 amino acids. Per the germline V gene, CDR1 is KGHSH and CDR2 is LQKENI. CDR3 in amino acids: CASSPVVISGANVLTF. The CDR3 nucleotides are TGTGCCAGCTCACCAGTGGTTATCTCTGGGGCCAACGTCCTGACTTTC.

J is TRBJ2-3 and V is TRBV12-5; 8 bases match TRBD2. J lost 3 bases, V lost 6 bases, and 8 bases had no gene match. The CDR3 has 15 residues. From germline, CDR1 is LGHNT and CDR2 FRNRAP. CDR3 DNA: TGTGCTAGTGGATCCGGGGGGGCCTATACAGATACGCAGTATTTT. This sequence encodes CASGSGGAYTDTQYF.

The V gene is TRBV28, the J gene TRBJ2-4; 7 nucleotides match TRBD1. J gave up 0 bases and V 10 bases, and 9 bases lay outside the gene matches. CDR1 and CDR2 from the germline V gene are MDHEN and SYDVKM. The CDR3 is 15 amino acids. Here the CDR3 DNA reads TGTGCCACCAGGGGGTCGGAGCTAGCCAAAAACATTCAGTACTTC. It codes for CATRGSELAKNIQYF.

This clonotype appeared a single time. The chain carries TRBV12-3 or TRBV12-4 and TRBJ2-6; no reliable D call. The CDR3 extends over 15 amino acids. V lost 5 bases, J lost 2 bases, and 10 bases lay in between. CDR3 sequence reads: CASSPHEAGANVLTF. For the CDR3, the DNA is TGTGCCAGCAGTCCCCACGAAGCTGGGGCCAACGTCCTGACTTTC.

This clonotype was picked up many times. This chain links TRBV20-1 with TRBJ2-7; 8 bases agree with TRBD2. The germline gives CDR1 DFQATT, CDR2 SNEGSKA (reference sequence). V shed 4 bases and J 3 bases; nucleotides not matched to a gene: 14. This CDR3 contains 16 residues. CDR3 coding DNA: TGCAGTGCTACCGCCACCATAGCGGGGCTTAACTACGAGCAGTACTTC. It is translated as CSATATIAGLNYEQYF.

Many counts were recorded for this clonotype. This chain joins TRBV5-1 and TRBJ2-3, with a tentative D call TRBD1 (5 bases). Germline assignment: CDR1 SGHRS and CDR2 YFSETQ. V shed 1 base and J shed 0 bases, with 9 bases lying between them. The CDR3 is 15 amino acids. CDR3 DNA sequence: TGCGCCAGCAGCTTGTATAGGGGTAGCACAGATACGCAGTATTTT. Protein: CASSLYRGSTDTQYF.

This clonotype was detected many times. The V gene is TRBV29-1, the J gene TRBJ2-7, with TRBD1 identical over 9 bases. Germline V CDR1 and CDR2: SQVTM, ANQGSEA. J gave up 6 bases and V 3 bases, and 6 bases lay outside the gene matches. CDR3 length: 13 amino acids. CDR3 loop: CSVDQTGGGEQYF. CDR3 bases: TGCAGCGTTGATCAAACAGGGGGCGGCGAGCAGTACTTC.

This clonotype has ten or more counts. V and J are TRBV3-1 and TRBJ2-4; D is possibly TRBD1 (6 bases). The germline V and J ends were trimmed by 1 base and 1 base, with 11 bases remaining between them. This CDR3 spans 16 amino acids. Germline lookup yields CDR1 LGHDT and CDR2 YNNKEL (reference sequence). The chain's CDR3 is CASSQGGTIAKNIQYF. The CDR3, as DNA: TGTGCCAGCAGCCAAGGTGGGACAATCGCCAAAAACATTCAGTACTTC.

This clonotype was seen more than once but under ten times. The chain is built from TRBV5-1 and TRBJ2-1, with a tentative D call TRBD1 (6 bases). The V and J ends lost 3 bases and 5 bases respectively, with 12 bases between them. This CDR3 comprises 14 residues. CDR1 SGHRS and CDR2 YFSETQ come from the germline V gene. The CDR3: CASSSGQLNNEQFF. The DNA for the CDR3 is TGCGCCAGCAGCTCCGGACAGCTCAACAATGAGCAGTTCTTC.

V and J are TRBV20-1 and TRBJ2-1; 7 bases agree with TRBD1. Trimming removed 6 bases from V and 7 bases from J; junction bases left unmatched: 15. Germline-derived CDR1 and CDR2 are DFQATT and SNEGSKA (reference sequence). This CDR3 is built from 15 residues. CDR3 amino acids: CSAREQGLSLNEQFF. DNA of the CDR3: TGCAGTGCACGAGAACAGGGGTTGAGTTTAAATGAGCAGTTCTTC.

The CDR3 DNA is TGCGCCAGCAGGATTCCGACAGGGAACGAGCAGTACTTC. Its protein product is CASRIPTGNEQYF. The V call is TRBV5-1, the J call TRBJ2-7, with TRBD1 matching 7 bases. Trimming removed 5 bases from V and 5 bases from J; junction bases left unmatched: 7. The germline CDR1 and CDR2 sequences are SGHRS and YFSETQ. The CDR3 runs to 13 residues.

This clonotype has more than one count but fewer than ten. J is TRBJ2-7 and V is TRBV5-6; D not resolved. CDR3 length equals 13 residues. V was clipped by 0 bases and J by 0 bases, with 4 bases between them. Germline V gene lookup returns CDR1 SGHDT and CDR2 YYEEEE. For the CDR3, the DNA is TGTGCCAGCAGCTTGGATCACTCCTACGAGCAGTACTTC. It is translated as CASSLDHSYEQYF. Filled out from reference TRBV5-6 and TRBJ2-7, the complete variable domain reads DAGVTQSPTHLIKTRGQQVTLRCSPKSGHDTVSWYQQALGQGPQFIFQYYEEEERQRGNFPDRFSGHQFPNYSSELNVNALLLGDSALYLCASSLDHSYEQYFGPGTRLTVT.

This clonotype came up a few times. The chain carries TRBV12-3 or TRBV12-4 and TRBJ1-6, with D possibly TRBD1 on 5 matching bases. The CDR3 totals 16 residues. V shed 2 bases and J shed 8 bases, with 16 bases lying between them. CDR3 DNA: TGTGCCAGCAGTTTATCCACGGCAGGGAGATATTCACCCCTCCACTTT. Its translation: CASSLSTAGRYSPLHF.

V is TRBV3-1 and J is TRBJ2-1, with TRBD2 matching over 11 bases. Germline trimming cut 9 bases from V and 15 bases from J; bases unmatched to any gene: 10. This CDR3 is 12 amino acids long. Germline-derived CDR1 and CDR2 are LGHDT and YNNKEL (reference sequence). CDR3 sequence: CARSLLAGVLFF. CDR3 sequence (DNA): TGTGCCAGGAGCTTACTAGCGGGAGTGTTGTTCTTC.

This clonotype occurred many times. The chain carries TRBV4-3 and TRBJ2-7, with D possibly TRBD1 on 5 matching bases. The CDR3 runs 14 residues. V was shortened by 6 bases and J by 0 bases, with 12 bases between the two germline ends. Germline loops: CDR1 LGHNA, CDR2 YSLEER. CDR3 amino acids: CASRQELSSYEQYF. The CDR3 DNA reads as TGCGCCAGCAGACAGGAGTTAAGCTCCTACGAGCAGTACTTC.

This clonotype was counted only a few times. The rearrangement links TRBV20-1 to TRBJ1-4; D is unclear. V was pared by 6 bases and J by 8 bases, with 16 bases between. The CDR3 sequence is 13 residues long. Germline CDR1 reads DFQATT; CDR2 reads SNEGSKA (reference sequence). DNA of the CDR3: TGCAGTGCCCCGACCGTCGGAGGGGAAAAACTGTTTTTT. This encodes CSAPTVGGEKLFF.

The chain is built from TRBV3-1 and TRBJ2-7, with TRBD1 matching 8 bases. There are 15 residues in the CDR3. With V trimmed by 2 bases and J by 5 bases, 8 bases remained unmatched. Per germline, CDR1 LGHDT and CDR2 YNNKEL (reference sequence). DNA of the CDR3: TGTGCCAGCAGCCAACGAGGACAGGGTCTAAACGAGCAGTACTTC. It specifies CASSQRGQGLNEQYF.

The chain uses TRBV3-1 and TRBJ1-1; TRBD1 matches 8 bases. V was clipped by 6 bases and J by 5 bases; unmatched bases: 8. This CDR3 is built from 14 residues. Germline loops: CDR1 LGHDT, CDR2 YNNKEL (reference sequence). The CDR3 bases are TGTGCCAGCAGACAAACAGGGGGGAGAACTGAAGCTTTCTTT. This sequence encodes CASRQTGGRTEAFF.

The J gene is TRBJ2-2, the V gene TRBV3-1; D tentatively fits TRBD1 or TRBD2 (5 bases each). The CDR3 spans 16 residues. Trimming left V 0 bases short and J 2 bases short, with 10 bases between. CDR1 and CDR2 (germline): LGHDT, YNNKEL (reference sequence). The CDR3 region is CASSQDRGVNTGELFF. The CDR3 region has the DNA TGTGCCAGCAGCCAAGATCGAGGGGTTAACACCGGGGAGCTGTTTTTT.

V usage is TRBV10-3 and J usage is TRBJ2-5; weak D call: TRBD1 (5 bases). The CDR3 spans 15 residues. The V gene's germline CDR1 is ENHRY and CDR2 SYGVKD. With 0 bases removed from V and 5 bases from J, the gap between germline ends came to 13 bases. The CDR3 bases are TGTGCCATCAGTGAGTCTGGGGCCGGAGAGGAGACCCAGTACTTC. Translated, it gives CAISESGAGEETQYF.

The rearrangement joins TRBV6-5 to TRBJ2-1, with 8 bases identical to TRBD2. The V gene end was trimmed by 4 bases and the J gene end by 6 bases; junction bases not matched to a gene: 8. Germline CDR1 reads MNHEY; CDR2 reads SVGAGI. This CDR3 spans 15 amino acids. CDR3 protein: CASSSPGTRVNEQFF. The CDR3 DNA reads TGTGCCAGCAGTTCTCCCGGGACTAGGGTCAATGAGCAGTTCTTC.

In its sample, this clonotype was seen many times. The rearrangement joins TRBV20-1 to TRBJ2-5; TRBD2 aligns across 8 bases. The CDR3 consists of 14 residues. Germline CDR1 reads DFQATT; CDR2 reads SNEGSKA (reference sequence). The ends lost 5 bases at V and 5 bases at J; junction bases unmatched: 10. CDR3 in amino acids: CSAELSGGGETQYF. The CDR3 DNA reads as TGCAGTGCTGAACTCAGCGGGGGTGGTGAGACCCAGTACTTC.

Many counts were recorded for this clonotype. The gene calls are TRBV20-1 and TRBJ2-5, with D maybe TRBD2 (5 bases). Germline V gene data show CDR1 as DFQATT and CDR2 as SNEGSKA (reference sequence). The CDR3 has 16 residues. V lost 0 bases to trimming and J lost 5 bases, with 19 bases between them. The CDR3 DNA is TGCAGTGCTAGAGATATGGGGAGTACCAAGTGGGAGACCCAGTACTTC. Its protein product is CSARDMGSTKWETQYF.

This clonotype was seen only a few times. The rearrangement joins TRBV15 to TRBJ2-7, with 9 positions matching TRBD1. The CDR3 runs 17 residues. After removal of 0 bases from V and 5 bases from J, the junction contained 11 bases not matched to a gene. Germline lookup yields CDR1 LNHNV and CDR2 YYDKDF (reference sequence). CDR3 coding DNA: TGTGCCACCAGCAGAGAAACCCGGACAGGGGACGCCGACGAGCAGTACTTC. Its translation is CATSRETRTGDADEQYF.

This clonotype was detected a few times. This chain connects TRBV5-1 to TRBJ2-3, with D uncertain. The CDR3 has 16 residues. CDR1 and CDR2 from the germline V gene are SGHRS and YFSETQ. V shed 1 base and J shed 1 base, with 13 bases lying between them. Here the CDR3 reads CASSLMGIQGTDTQYF. The CDR3 DNA reads as TGCGCCAGCAGCTTGATGGGGATTCAGGGCACAGATACGCAGTATTTT.

This clonotype was counted only a few times. This rearrangement joins TRBV4-2 to TRBJ1-5; D ambiguous. Germline CDR1 LGHNA, CDR2 YNFKEQ. V shed 4 bases and J shed 0 bases, with 10 bases lying between them. This CDR3 is built from 15 residues. The CDR3 nucleotides read TGTGCCAGCAGCCGTGAAGGGAATAGCAATCAGCCCCAGCATTTT. Its translation is CASSREGNSNQPQHF.

The V gene is TRBV18, the J gene TRBJ2-7, with 9 bases identical to TRBD2. Trimming removed 4 bases from V and 2 bases from J; junction bases left unmatched: 9. CDR3 length: 16 amino acids. Germline V gene sequence: CDR1 KGHSH, CDR2 LQKENI. The CDR3: CASSRTLAGAPYEQYF. CDR3 nucleotide sequence: TGTGCCAGCTCACGAACCTTAGCGGGGGCCCCCTACGAGCAGTACTTC.

The chain uses TRBV12-3 or TRBV12-4 and TRBJ2-7; 10 positions match TRBD1. Unmatched junction bases numbered 4, after V lost 3 bases and J lost 5 bases. The CDR3 runs 14 residues. CDR3 coding DNA: TGTGCCAGCAGTTTCCGGGACAGGGGAGACGAGCAGTACTTC. This translates into CASSFRDRGDEQYF.

This clonotype was observed a few times. J is TRBJ2-1 and V is TRBV29-1; D is possibly TRBD2 (6 bases). This CDR3 has 14 amino acids. Per the germline V gene, CDR1 is SQVTM and CDR2 is ANQGSEA. V shed 3 bases and J shed 3 bases, with 12 bases lying between them. CDR3 nucleotides: TGCAGCGTTGATTCGGGAGTGGTCTACAATGAGCAGTTCTTC. Its translation is CSVDSGVVYNEQFF.

This clonotype was seen many times. This chain links TRBV14 with TRBJ1-2; D perhaps matches TRBD1 (5 bases). The CDR3 has 13 residues. Germline CDR1 is SGHDN and CDR2 is FVKESK. V was shortened by 3 bases and J by 4 bases, with 9 bases between the two germline ends. CDR3 sequence reads: CASSHRRGYGYTF. The CDR3 DNA follows: TGTGCCAGCAGCCATAGAAGGGGCTATGGCTACACCTTC.